The 15 T cell receptor beta chains given below trace back to one sample, sequenced in a study of cytomegalovirus exposure and HLA in healthy donors. Here immunoSEQ multiplex PCR was the method, and the copy in TCRdb shows in-frame clones only, minus some. The profile shows 95,000 to 150,000 clones, approximately 92% of them singletons. The source material was PBMCs. These receptors were collected from a woman aged 18-35 years in good health and CMV-seronegative.

This chain uses TRBV5-1 with TRBJ2-5; 7 bases match TRBD1. With 4 bases clipped from V and 6 bases from J, the junction kept 9 bases outside the gene matches. The CDR3 sequence is 14 residues long. CDR1 and CDR2 (germline): SGHRS, YFSETQ. For the CDR3, the DNA is TGCGCCAGCAGCGAGAAGACAGGGCAACAGACCCAGTACTTC. Amino acid sequence: CASSEKTGQQTQYF. Full variable domain (rest looked up from reference TRBV5-1 and TRBJ2-5): KAGVTQTPRYLIKTRGQQVTLSCSPISGHRSVSWYQQTPGQGLQFLFEYFSETQRNKGNFPGRFSGRQFSNSRSEMNVSTLELGDSALYLCASSEKTGQQTQYFGPGTRLLVL.

This clone has a handful of counts. CDR3 DNA: TGTGCCAGCAGTTCCCATCCAGGGGCGAAAGGCTACACCTTC. This codes for CASSSHPGAKGYTF. The chain carries TRBV28 and TRBJ1-2; D is perhaps TRBD1 (6 bases). Germline CDR1 MDHEN, CDR2 SYDVKM. This CDR3 contains 14 residues. The V gene lost 4 bases and the J gene lost 8 bases, with 17 bases spanning the gap.

The chain combines TRBV19 with TRBJ1-1; 7 bases line up with TRBD1. The germline V gene encodes CDR1 LNHDA and CDR2 SQIVND (reference sequence). V lost 2 bases, J lost 3 bases, and 12 bases stayed unmatched. The CDR3 totals 17 residues. DNA for the CDR3: TGTGCCAGTAGTATACTGGTCGCGGGGACAGTCCACACTGAAGCTTTCTTT. Its protein is CASSILVAGTVHTEAFF.

The rearrangement joins TRBV15 to TRBJ1-3; D is undetermined. Trimming left V 0 bases short and J 0 bases short, with 6 bases between. This CDR3 has 15 amino acids. Germline CDR1 LNHNV, CDR2 YYDKDF (reference sequence). The CDR3 region has the DNA TGTGCCACCAGCAGAGACAGACTCTCTGGAAACACCATATATTTT. It yields the protein CATSRDRLSGNTIYF.

The chain uses TRBV29-1 and TRBJ2-5, with TRBD2 matching over 7 bases. Germline CDR1 SQVTM, CDR2 ANQGSEA. The CDR3 sequence is 13 residues long. The J segment lost 1 base and the V segment lost 6 bases, leaving 5 bases of the junction unmatched. In DNA form, the CDR3 reads TGCAGCGTAGGCGGGGGTCCCCAAGAGACCCAGTACTTC. Its translation: CSVGGGPQETQYF.

The chain employs TRBV6-6 and TRBJ1-2; TRBD1 matches at 7 bases. The V and J ends lost 6 bases and 4 bases, in that order; junction bases with no gene match: 5. The germline gives CDR1 MNHNY, CDR2 SVGAGI (reference sequence). The CDR3 is made up of 13 amino acids. The CDR3 sequence: CASRYRGGYGYTF. The CDR3 DNA reads as TGTGCCAGCAGGTACAGGGGTGGCTATGGCTACACCTTC.

The rearrangement joins TRBV4-2 to TRBJ1-1; D may be TRBD1 (5 bases). V was shortened by 8 bases and J by 1 base, with 11 bases between the two germline ends. There are 13 residues in the CDR3. Germline V lookup: CDR1 LGHNA, CDR2 YNFKEQ. In DNA form, the CDR3 reads TGTGCCAGCGCGGGGACGGAGAACACTGAAGCTTTCTTT. Its protein is CASAGTENTEAFF.

The gene calls are TRBV10-1 and TRBJ2-7, with D perhaps TRBD1 (5 bases). Trimming removed 8 bases from V and 2 bases from J, with 13 bases in between. The CDR3 extends over 13 amino acids. In germline, CDR1 is WNHNN, CDR2 SYGVQD (reference sequence). The CDR3 sequence: CASFRDSPYEQYF. Written as DNA, the CDR3 is TGCGCCAGCTTTAGAGACAGCCCCTACGAGCAGTACTTC.

The J gene is TRBJ2-1, the V gene TRBV6-6, with no clear D. The length of the CDR3 is 14 residues. V lost 6 bases and J lost 4, with 13 bases in between. Looked up from germline, CDR1 is MNHNY and CDR2 is SVGAGI (reference sequence). This CDR3 is CASSPDKLYNEQFF. The CDR3 DNA sequence: TGTGCCAGCAGCCCCGACAAACTTTACAATGAGCAGTTCTTC.

The chain recombines TRBV19 with TRBJ2-1, with 9 bases that match TRBD2. This CDR3 region has 15 residues. The junction had 9 bases not matched to a gene; V was cut back by 9 bases and J by 3 bases. The germline gives CDR1 LNHDA, CDR2 SQIVND (reference sequence). The CDR3 DNA follows: TGTGCCAGCGCCCGACTAGCGGAACTCTACAATGAGCAGTTCTTC. It encodes CASARLAELYNEQFF. Full variable domain (rest looked up from reference TRBV19 and TRBJ2-1): DGGITQSPKYLFRKEGQNVTLSCEQNLNHDAMYWYRQDPGQGLRLIYYSQIVNDFQKGDIAEGYSVSREKKESFPLTVTSAQKNPTAFYLCASARLAELYNEQFFGPGTRLTVL.

This clone was observed a handful of times. The chain employs TRBV5-1 and TRBJ1-5; the match to TRBD1 covers 9 bases. Losses at the gene ends were 2 bases for V and 1 base for J; bases not matched to a gene: 1. Germline V gives CDR1 SGHRS, CDR2 YFSETQ. The CDR3 is 15 residues long. The CDR3 loop is CASSLQGASNQPQHF. In DNA form, the CDR3 reads TGCGCCAGCAGCTTACAGGGGGCGAGCAATCAGCCCCAGCATTTT.

The J gene is TRBJ2-1, the V gene TRBV6-5; D is unclear. This CDR3 has 12 residues. Trimming removed 6 bases from V and 5 bases from J, with 8 bases in between. Germline values: CDR1 MNHEY, CDR2 SVGAGI. The CDR3 loop is CASSQLNNEQFF. The CDR3, as DNA: TGTGCCAGCAGCCAACTTAACAATGAGCAGTTCTTC.

The CDR3 sequence is CATRLLGQGENTEAFF. The CDR3 DNA follows: TGTGCCACTCGCCTTCTCGGACAGGGGGAGAACACTGAAGCTTTCTTT. V and J are TRBV19 and TRBJ1-1; 10 positions match TRBD1. The CDR3 spans 16 residues. The J segment lost 1 base and the V segment lost 10 bases, leaving 12 bases of the junction unmatched. Germline-derived CDR1 and CDR2 are LNHDA and SQIVND (reference sequence).

Written as DNA, the CDR3 is TGTGCCAGTAGTATGGGCGGCGGGTCCGTGAAGCTGTTTTTT. Translating gives CASSMGGGSVKLFF. The chain couples TRBV19 to TRBJ2-2; a possible D gene is TRBD2 (5 bases). The germline V gene has CDR1 LNHDA and CDR2 SQIVND (reference sequence). The CDR3 loop spans 14 amino acids. V gave up 3 bases and J gave up 12 bases, with 17 bases separating them.

This clone was seen a handful of times. J is TRBJ1-1 and V is TRBV18; 11 bases are a match to TRBD1. V was pared by 4 bases and J by 5 bases, with 3 bases of the junction left unmatched. The CDR3 has 14 residues. Per germline, CDR1 KGHSH and CDR2 LQKENI. The CDR3 region has the DNA TGTGCCAGCTCACTTCGGGACAGGGGGACTGAAGCTTTCTTT. It encodes CASSLRDRGTEAFF.